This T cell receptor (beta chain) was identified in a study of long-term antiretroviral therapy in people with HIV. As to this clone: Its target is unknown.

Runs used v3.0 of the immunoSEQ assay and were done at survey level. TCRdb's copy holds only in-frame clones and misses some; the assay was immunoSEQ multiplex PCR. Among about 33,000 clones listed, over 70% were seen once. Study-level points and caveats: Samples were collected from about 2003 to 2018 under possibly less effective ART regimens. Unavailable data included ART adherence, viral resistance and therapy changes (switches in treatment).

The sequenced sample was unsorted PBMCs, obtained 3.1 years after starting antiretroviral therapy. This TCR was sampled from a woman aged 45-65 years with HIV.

The CDR3 region is CASSVVALPTSEVFF. CDR3 coding DNA: TGTGCCAGCAGCGTAGTAGCCCTCCCCACGTCGGAGGTGTTCTTC. V usage is TRBV9 and J usage is TRBJ2-1, with D possibly being TRBD2 (5 bases). The CDR3 totals 15 residues. CDR1 and CDR2 (germline): SGDLS, YYNGEE. V was cut by 0 bases and J by 15 bases, with 22 bases left in between.